Reported below is one TCR beta chain. The data originate from a study of blood T cell repertoires in COVID-19. Looking at the study overall: COVID-19 samples collected from the United States, Italy and Spain covered acute and convalescent phases. The analysed material was cDNA or gDNA that came from T cells, B-cell-depleted T cells, or PBMCs.

How the authors handled the data: Estimation of nucleated cell counts was performed using reference gene primer amplification. Assay used: immunoSEQ multiplex PCR; TCRdb lists only in-frame clones, some missing. The V and J calls and clone size come from that table; D and trimming were worked out from the DNA. There are 200,000 to 300,000 clones in the sample; around 90% occur only once, and under 4% lies in the top ten. Germline CDR1 and CDR2: SGHDT and YYEEEE. The CDR3 consists of 14 residues. Unmatched junction bases numbered 3, after V lost 0 bases and J lost 6 bases. The rearrangement links TRBV5-6 to TRBJ2-1; TRBD2 matches 7 bases. The TCR originated in a man between 18 and 35 years old with active or convalescent COVID-19. The sequenced material came from peripheral blood. The DNA for the CDR3 is TGTGCCAGCAGCTTGGTAGGGGAGGGCAATGAGCAGTTCTTC. Translating gives CASSLVGEGNEQFF. Full variable domain (outside the CDR3, taken from reference TRBV5-6 and TRBJ2-1): DAGVTQSPTHLIKTRGQQVTLRCSPKSGHDTVSWYQQALGQGPQFIFQYYEEEERQRGNFPDRFSGHQFPNYSSELNVNALLLGDSALYLCASSLVGEGNEQFFGPGTRLTVL.